The 14 T cell receptor beta chains reported below all come from one sample, sequenced in a study of blood T cell repertoires in COVID-19. Sequencing was performed with immunoSEQ multiplex PCR; in TCRdb, only in-frame clones are kept and a portion is missing. Altogether about 250,000 clones are present, about 87% being singletons, with the ten largest covering just under 6.5%. The sequenced sample was peripheral blood. The receptor set was obtained from a woman in her twenties or thirties with COVID-19, enrolled during active disease.

The CDR3 reads CASSSVAGGMTDTQYF. The CDR3, as DNA: TGTGCCAGCAGCTCGGTAGCGGGGGGGATGACAGATACGCAGTATTTT. The chain recombines TRBV5-8 with TRBJ2-3; 11 bases fit TRBD2. Germline-derived CDR1 and CDR2 are SGHTS and YDEGEE. V shed 3 bases, J shed 3 bases, and the junction held 6 bases outside the gene matches. This CDR3 has 16 amino acids.

V and J are TRBV4-2 and TRBJ2-1, with 8 bases that match TRBD2. The CDR3 covers 18 residues. Trimming cost V 2 bases and J 6 bases; bases outside gene matches: 15. Germline loops: CDR1 LGHNA, CDR2 YNFKEQ. CDR3 sequence reads: CASSQSVAPAGGVNEQFF. The CDR3, as DNA: TGTGCCAGCAGCCAATCCGTCGCCCCGGCGGGGGGCGTCAATGAGCAGTTCTTC.

The rearrangement joins TRBV18 to TRBJ1-4; 8 bases align to TRBD1. The V gene end was trimmed by 4 bases and the J gene end by 7 bases; junction bases not matched to a gene: 11. Germline values: CDR1 KGHSH, CDR2 LQKENI. The CDR3 length is 16 residues. The CDR3 sequence: CASSQTDRGFLEKLFF. The CDR3 region has the DNA TGTGCCAGCTCACAAACCGACAGGGGATTCCTTGAAAAACTGTTTTTT.

This chain uses TRBV10-3 with TRBJ1-1, with TRBD1 identical over 7 bases. Germline V gene sequence: CDR1 ENHRY, CDR2 SYGVKD. V shed 10 bases and J 4 bases; nucleotides not matched to a gene: 12. This CDR3 region has 14 residues. This CDR3 reads CATENTQGPTEAFF. The DNA for the CDR3 is TGTGCCACCGAAAATACACAGGGGCCCACTGAAGCTTTCTTT.

This clone was observed a few times. The chain carries TRBV6-2 or TRBV6-3 and TRBJ1-2; D might be TRBD1 (6 bases). Germline V gene lookup returns CDR1 MNHEY and CDR2 SVGEGT. Trimming pared 6 bases from V and 8 bases from J, leaving 16 bases between. This CDR3 has 13 amino acids. The CDR3 sequence is CASRPTQGDGYTF. In DNA, the CDR3 is TGTGCCAGCAGACCTACACAGGGCGACGGCTACACCTTC.

The gene calls are TRBV19 and TRBJ1-5; 8 bases match TRBD1. The CDR3 is made up of 15 amino acids. Germline-derived CDR1 and CDR2 are LNHDA and SQIVND (reference sequence). The V segment lost 5 bases and the J segment 5 bases; nucleotides outside the gene matches: 8. In nucleotides, the CDR3 is TGTGCCAGTAGTGAGCACAGGGGGTCGGATCAGCCCCAGCATTTT. The encoded protein is CASSEHRGSDQPQHF.

In this sample, this clone turned up a few times. The identical CDR3 is also encoded by other nucleotide sequences in the sample. The chain is built from TRBV5-1 and TRBJ2-7, with 11 positions matching TRBD1. CDR1 is SGHRS and CDR2 is YFSETQ in the germline V gene. CDR3 length equals 14 residues. V lost 3 bases, J lost 4 bases, and 3 bases stayed unmatched. CDR3 loop: CASSSGTGGYEQYF. CDR3 in DNA: TGCGCCAGCAGCTCCGGGACAGGGGGGTACGAGCAGTACTTC.

The V call is TRBV9, the J call TRBJ1-5; D unresolved. The CDR3 consists of 13 residues. Per germline, CDR1 SGDLS and CDR2 YYNGEE. Trimming pared 4 bases from V and 6 bases from J, leaving 11 bases between. The CDR3 is CASSPFSGQPQHF. CDR3 in DNA: TGTGCCAGCAGCCCCTTCAGTGGTCAGCCCCAGCATTTT. Full variable domain (remainder filled in from reference TRBV9 and TRBJ1-5): DSGVTQTPKHLITATGQRVTLRCSPRSGDLSVYWYQQSLDQGLQFLIQYYNGEERAKGNILERFSAQQFPDLHSELNLSSLELGDSALYFCASSPFSGQPQHFGDGTRLSIL.

The chain has TRBV3-1 (or the pseudogene TRBV3-2) and TRBJ2-4, with 11 bases that match TRBD2. This CDR3 spans 18 amino acids. Per the germline V gene, CDR1 is LGHDT and CDR2 is YNNKEL (reference sequence). With 3 bases clipped from V and 9 bases from J, the junction kept 16 bases outside the gene matches. The CDR3 loop reads CASSQGRGSGGALGIQYF. CDR3 in DNA: TGTGCCAGCAGCCAGGGAAGAGGTAGCGGGGGGGCCTTGGGCATTCAGTACTTC.

The chain has TRBV7-2 and TRBJ2-4; TRBD2 agrees at 15 bases. V lost 3 bases and J lost 8; bases outside the gene matches: 2. The CDR3 has 15 residues. Germline CDR1 and CDR2: SGHTA and FQGNSA. CDR3 amino acids: CASSLGLAGGDIQYF. The CDR3 DNA reads as TGTGCCAGCAGCTTGGGACTAGCGGGGGGAGACATTCAGTACTTC.

This chain uses TRBV4-3 with TRBJ1-2; possible D gene TRBD1, 5 bases. The CDR3 has 16 residues. The germline CDR1 and CDR2 sequences are LGHNA and YSLEER. The V gene lost 0 bases and the J gene lost 4 bases, with 15 bases spanning the gap. CDR3 bases: TGCGCCAGCAGCCAAGATGCCTGGCCAAGGGGCTATGGCTACACCTTC. Its translation is CASSQDAWPRGYGYTF.

This clone was observed a few times. The chain uses TRBV4-1 and TRBJ1-6; 8 positions agree with TRBD1. The CDR3 has 16 amino acids. The trim removed 1 base at V and 8 bases at J, leaving 7 bases unmatched. Germline V lookup: CDR1 MGHRA, CDR2 YSYEKL. CDR3 sequence reads: CASSQAQGGEYSPLHF. For the CDR3, the DNA is TGCGCCAGCAGCCAAGCACAGGGGGGCGAGTATTCACCCCTCCACTTT.

The chain couples TRBV2 to TRBJ2-3; TRBD1 might be the D (6 bases). This CDR3 spans 16 amino acids. Germline values: CDR1 SNHLY, CDR2 FYNNEI. The germline V and J ends were trimmed by 1 base and 2 bases, with 13 bases remaining between them. The CDR3 DNA reads as TGTGCCAGCAGTGAAGGGGGGCGAGGGGCCACAGATACGCAGTATTTT. This codes for CASSEGGRGATDTQYF.

The chain couples TRBV30 to TRBJ2-7, with D maybe TRBD1 (6 bases). The germline CDR1 and CDR2 sequences are GTSNPN and SVGIG (reference sequence). V shed 3 bases and J shed 2 bases, with 11 bases lying between them. There are 13 residues in the CDR3. The CDR3 sequence is CAWRAQGTYEQYV. CDR3 DNA sequence: TGTGCCTGGAGAGCACAGGGCACCTACGAGCAGTACGTC.